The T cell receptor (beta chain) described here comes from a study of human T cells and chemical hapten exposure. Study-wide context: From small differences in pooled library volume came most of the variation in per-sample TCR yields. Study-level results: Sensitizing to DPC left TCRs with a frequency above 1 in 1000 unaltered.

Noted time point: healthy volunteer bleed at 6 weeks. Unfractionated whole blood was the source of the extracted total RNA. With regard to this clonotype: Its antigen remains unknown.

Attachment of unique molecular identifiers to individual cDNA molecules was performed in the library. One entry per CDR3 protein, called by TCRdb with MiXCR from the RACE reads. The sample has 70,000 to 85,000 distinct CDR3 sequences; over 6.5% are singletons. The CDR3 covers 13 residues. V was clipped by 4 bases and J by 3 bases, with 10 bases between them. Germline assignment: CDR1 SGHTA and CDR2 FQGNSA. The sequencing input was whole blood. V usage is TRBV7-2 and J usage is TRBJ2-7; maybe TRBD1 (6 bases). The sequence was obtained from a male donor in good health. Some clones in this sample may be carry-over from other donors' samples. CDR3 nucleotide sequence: TGTGCCAGCAGCTCTGGACAGAGCTACGAGCAGTACTTC. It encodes CASSSGQSYEQYF.